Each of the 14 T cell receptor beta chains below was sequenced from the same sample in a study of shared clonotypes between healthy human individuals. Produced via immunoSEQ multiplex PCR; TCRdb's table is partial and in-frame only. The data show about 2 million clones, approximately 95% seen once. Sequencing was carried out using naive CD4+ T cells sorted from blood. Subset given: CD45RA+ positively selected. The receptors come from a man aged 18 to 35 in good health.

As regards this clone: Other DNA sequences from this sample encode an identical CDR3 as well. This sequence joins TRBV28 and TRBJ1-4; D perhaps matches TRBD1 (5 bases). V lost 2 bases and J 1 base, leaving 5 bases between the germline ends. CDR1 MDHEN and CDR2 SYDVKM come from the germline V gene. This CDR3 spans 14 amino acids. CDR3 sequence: CASSLTGTNEKLFF. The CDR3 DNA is TGTGCCAGCAGTTTAACAGGAACTAATGAAAAACTGTTTTTT.

In nucleotides, the CDR3 is TGTGCCAGCAGTGGGTCGAACGAGCAGTACTTC. Residues: CASSGSNEQYF. The V and J genes are TRBV6-6 and TRBJ2-7; D is unclear. Trimming shortened V by 5 bases and J by 5 bases, and 7 bases separated the two germline ends. The V gene's germline CDR1 is MNHNY and CDR2 SVGAGI (reference sequence). The CDR3 spans 11 residues.

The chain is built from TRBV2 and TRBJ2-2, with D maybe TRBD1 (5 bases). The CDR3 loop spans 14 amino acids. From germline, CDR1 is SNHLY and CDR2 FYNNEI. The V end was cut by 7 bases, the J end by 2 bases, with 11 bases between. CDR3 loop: CASNGQYNTGELFF. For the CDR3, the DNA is TGTGCCAGCAATGGACAATATAACACCGGGGAGCTGTTTTTT.

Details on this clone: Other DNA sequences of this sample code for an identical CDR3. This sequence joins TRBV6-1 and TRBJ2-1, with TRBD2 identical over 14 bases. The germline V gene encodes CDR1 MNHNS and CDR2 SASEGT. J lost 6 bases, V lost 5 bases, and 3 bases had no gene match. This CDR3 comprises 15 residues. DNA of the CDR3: TGTGCCAGCAGTCCCGGGACTAGCGGGGGCAATGAGCAGTTCTTC. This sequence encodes CASSPGTSGGNEQFF.

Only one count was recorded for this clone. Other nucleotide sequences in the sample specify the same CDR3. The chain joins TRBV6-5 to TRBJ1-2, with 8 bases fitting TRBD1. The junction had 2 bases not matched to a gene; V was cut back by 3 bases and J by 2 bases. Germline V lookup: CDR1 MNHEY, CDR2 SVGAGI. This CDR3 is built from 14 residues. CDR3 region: CASSYRDRNYGYTF. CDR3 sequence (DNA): TGTGCCAGCAGTTATCGGGACAGGAACTATGGCTACACCTTC.

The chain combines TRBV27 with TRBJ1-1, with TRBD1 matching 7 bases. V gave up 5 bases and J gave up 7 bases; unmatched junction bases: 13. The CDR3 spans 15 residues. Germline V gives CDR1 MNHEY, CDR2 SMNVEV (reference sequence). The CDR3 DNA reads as TGTGCCAGCAGTGACGGGGACGGGACAGTGATTGAAGCTTTCTTT. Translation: CASSDGDGTVIEAFF.

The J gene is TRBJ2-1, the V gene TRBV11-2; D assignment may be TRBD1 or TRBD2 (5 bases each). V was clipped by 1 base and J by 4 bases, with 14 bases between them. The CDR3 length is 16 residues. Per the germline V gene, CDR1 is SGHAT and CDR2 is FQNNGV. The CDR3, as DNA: TGTGCCAGCAGCTTAGGGGGGAAGCCCTTGTACAATGAGCAGTTCTTC. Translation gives CASSLGGKPLYNEQFF.

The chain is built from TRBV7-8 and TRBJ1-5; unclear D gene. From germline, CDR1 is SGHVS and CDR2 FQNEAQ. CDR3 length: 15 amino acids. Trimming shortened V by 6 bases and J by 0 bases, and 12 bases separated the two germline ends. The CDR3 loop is CASSFSSVSNQPQHF. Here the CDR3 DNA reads TGTGCCAGCAGTTTTTCAAGTGTTAGCAATCAGCCCCAGCATTTT.

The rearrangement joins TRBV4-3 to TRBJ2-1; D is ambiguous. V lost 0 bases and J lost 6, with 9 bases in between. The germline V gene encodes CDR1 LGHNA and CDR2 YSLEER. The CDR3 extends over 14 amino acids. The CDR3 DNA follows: TGCGCCAGCAGCCAAGAACCGACTGGCAATGAGCAGTTCTTC. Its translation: CASSQEPTGNEQFF.

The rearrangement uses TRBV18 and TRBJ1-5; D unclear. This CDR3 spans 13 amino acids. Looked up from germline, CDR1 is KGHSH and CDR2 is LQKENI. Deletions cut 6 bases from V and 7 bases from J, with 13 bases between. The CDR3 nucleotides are TGTGCCAGCTCTAGAGCTAGGGAACAGCCCCAGCATTTT. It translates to CASSRAREQPQHF.

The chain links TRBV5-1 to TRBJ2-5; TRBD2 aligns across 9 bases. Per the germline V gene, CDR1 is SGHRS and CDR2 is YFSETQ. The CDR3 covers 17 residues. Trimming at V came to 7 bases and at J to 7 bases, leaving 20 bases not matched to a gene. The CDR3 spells CASCESLTSGGGGTQYF. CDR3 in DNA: TGCGCCAGCTGCGAAAGCCTGACTAGCGGAGGGGGCGGGACCCAGTACTTC.

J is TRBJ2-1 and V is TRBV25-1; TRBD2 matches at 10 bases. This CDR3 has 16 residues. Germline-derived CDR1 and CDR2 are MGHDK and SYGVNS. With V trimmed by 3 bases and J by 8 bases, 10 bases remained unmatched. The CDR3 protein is CASSDYSSGSRDEQFF. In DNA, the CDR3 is TGTGCCAGCAGTGACTACTCTAGCGGGAGCCGAGATGAGCAGTTCTTC.

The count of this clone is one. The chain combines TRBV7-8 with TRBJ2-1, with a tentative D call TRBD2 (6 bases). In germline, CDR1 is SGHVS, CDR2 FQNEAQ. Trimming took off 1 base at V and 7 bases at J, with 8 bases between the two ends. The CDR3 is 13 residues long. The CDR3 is CASSLVLANEQFF. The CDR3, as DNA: TGTGCCAGCAGCTTAGTACTAGCTAATGAGCAGTTCTTC. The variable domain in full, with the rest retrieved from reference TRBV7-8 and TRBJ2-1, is GAGVSQSPRYKVAKRGQDVALRCDPISGHVSLFWYQQALGQGPEFLTYFQNEAQLDKSGLPSDRFFAERPEGSVSTLKIQRTQQEDSAVYLCASSLVLANEQFFGPGTRLTVL.

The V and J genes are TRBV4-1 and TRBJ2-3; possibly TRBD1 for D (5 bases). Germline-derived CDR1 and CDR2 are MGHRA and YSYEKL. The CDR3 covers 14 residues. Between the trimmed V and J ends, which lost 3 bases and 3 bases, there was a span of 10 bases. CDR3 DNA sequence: TGCGCCAGCAGCCAGGCAGGGAATACAGATACGCAGTATTTT. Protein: CASSQAGNTDTQYF.